A selection of T cell receptor beta chains follows, all from one sample in a study of T cell responses to AZD1222 COVID-19 vaccine. Data came from immunoSEQ multiplex PCR; TCRdb stores just in-frame clones and leaves some out. The sample has more than 150,000 clones, 88% seen once. Material: peripheral blood, obtained on day 0 of AZD1222 vaccination. The receptors come from an adult in good health. The CDR3 runs from the conserved cysteine through the conserved F or W. D genes are given only for firm matches. Not every row has a clone size; where given, it reads once, few, many or a size class.

V gene	J gene	D gene	clone size	CDR3 protein	CDR3 DNA
TRBV5-1	TRBJ1-1	NA	few	CASSLQTGATEAFF	TGCGCCAGCAGCCTGCAGACAGGAGCCACTGAAGCTTTCTTT
TRBV5-1	TRBJ1-3	NA	NA	CASTPLGDSGNTIYF	TGCGCCAGCACCCCACTGGGGGACTCTGGAAACACCATATATTTT
TRBV6-5	TRBJ1-5	NA	NA	CASSYFSGPNQPQHF	TGTGCCAGCAGTTACTTTAGTGGGCCCAATCAGCCCCAGCATTTT
TRBV19	TRBJ1-2	NA	NA	CASSINPGYGGYTF	TGTGCCAGTAGTATAAACCCCGGGTATGGAGGCTACACCTTC
TRBV5-1	TRBJ2-7	NA	NA	CASSQRTHVSGEQYF	TGCGCCAGCAGCCAGAGGACACATGTCAGCGGCGAGCAGTACTTC
TRBV5-5	TRBJ2-2	NA	NA	CASSLAPSRGTGELFF	TGTGCCAGCAGCTTGGCCCCGTCGAGGGGGACCGGGGAGCTGTTTTTT
TRBV5-5	TRBJ2-5	NA	NA	CASSLRVETQYF	TGTGCCAGCAGCTTACGAGTAGAGACCCAGTACTTC
TRBV9	TRBJ2-3	TRBD2	NA	CASSPLAGSTDTQYF	TGTGCCAGCAGCCCCCTAGCGGGCAGCACAGATACGCAGTATTTT
TRBV7-3	TRBJ2-5	TRBD2	NA	CASSPAGGPQETQYF	TGTGCCAGCAGCCCCGCGGGGGGGCCCCAAGAGACCCAGTACTTC
TRBV7-2	TRBJ2-1	TRBD2	NA	CASSLASGFYNEQFF	TGTGCCAGCAGCTTGGCTAGCGGGTTCTACAATGAGCAGTTCTTC
TRBV5-1	TRBJ2-2	TRBD2	NA	CASRTAASGGTGELFF	TGCGCCAGCCGCACAGCAGCTAGCGGGGGCACCGGGGAGCTGTTTTTT
TRBV6-2/TRBV6-3	TRBJ2-7	TRBD1	NA	CASSYSTDRGYEQYF	TGTGCCAGCAGTTACTCGACGGACAGGGGCTACGAGCAGTACTTC
TRBV6-2/TRBV6-3	TRBJ1-5	NA	NA	CASSWGGLPGQPQHF	TGTGCCAGCAGCTGGGGGGGTCTACCGGGGCAGCCCCAGCATTTT
TRBV5-1	TRBJ2-3	NA	NA	CASSQGQSSTDTQYF	TGCGCCAGCAGCCAGGGACAATCTAGCACAGATACGCAGTATTTT
TRBV5-1	TRBJ1-3	NA	once	CASSVSSGNTIYF	TGCGCCAGCAGTGTAAGCTCTGGAAACACCATATATTTT
TRBV28	TRBJ2-7	TRBD1	NA	CASSFPSGTAYEQYF	TGTGCCAGCAGTTTCCCCTCAGGGACAGCCTACGAGCAGTACTTC
TRBV10-1	TRBJ2-1	TRBD2	NA	CASSTTSGGVDEQFF	TGCGCCAGCAGTACGACTAGCGGGGGGGTGGATGAGCAGTTCTTC
TRBV7-2	TRBJ2-1	TRBD2	NA	CASSLGTSGANEQFF	TGTGCCAGCAGCTTAGGTACTAGCGGGGCCAATGAGCAGTTCTTC
TRBV2	TRBJ2-3	NA	NA	CASSTGRDTQYF	TGTGCCAGCAGTACAGGGAGGGATACGCAGTATTTT
TRBV5-5	TRBJ1-1	NA	once	CASSLEVLATEAFF	TGTGCCAGCAGCTTGGAGGTTTTGGCCACTGAAGCTTTCTTT
TRBV7-3	TRBJ2-7	NA	NA	CASSLSVGTSYEQYF	TGTGCCAGCAGCTTATCCGTCGGAACCTCCTACGAGCAGTACTTC
TRBV5-4	TRBJ2-3	NA	NA	CASSLVEVTDTQYF	TGTGCCAGCAGCTTGGTGGAGGTCACAGATACGCAGTATTTT
TRBV9	TRBJ1-3	NA	NA	CASSVEGVVNTIYF	TGTGCCAGCAGCGTAGAAGGGGTGGTAAACACCATATATTTT
TRBV25-1	TRBJ1-2	TRBD1	NA	CASRGTGEGYTF	TGTGCCAGCAGGGGGACAGGGGAAGGCTACACCTTC
TRBV9	TRBJ1-6	NA	NA	CASSVRDSPLHF	TGTGCCAGCAGCGTAAGGGACTCCCCTCTCCACTTT
TRBV30	TRBJ2-3	TRBD1	NA	CAWSAEDRGSLTDTQYF	TGTGCCTGGAGCGCCGAGGACAGGGGGAGCCTCACAGATACGCAGTATTTT
TRBV9	TRBJ2-7	NA	NA	CASSVGQRVYEQYF	TGTGCCAGCAGCGTAGGACAAAGGGTCTACGAGCAGTACTTC
TRBV3-1/TRBV3-2	TRBJ2-1	TRBD2	NA	CASSQGLAGGAGAEQFF	TGTGCCAGCAGCCAAGGCCTAGCGGGGGGGGCTGGGGCTGAGCAGTTCTTC
TRBV5-1	TRBJ1-4	NA	NA	CASSLGASNEKLFF	TGCGCCAGCAGCTTGGGGGCCTCTAATGAAAAACTGTTTTTT
TRBV4-1	TRBJ1-5	TRBD1	NA	CASSQDFRRRGTGAQQPQHF	TGCGCCAGCAGCCAAGATTTTAGAAGGCGCGGGACAGGGGCTCAACAGCCCCAGCATTTT
TRBV6-5	TRBJ1-4	TRBD1	NA	CASRKDRVDEKLFF	TGTGCCAGCAGGAAGGACAGGGTAGATGAAAAACTGTTTTTT
TRBV10-3	TRBJ1-6	NA	NA	CAISGISGNGNSPLHF	TGTGCCATCAGTGGGATTTCCGGGAACGGTAATTCACCCCTCCACTTT
TRBV7-2	TRBJ1-1	NA	NA	CATRSQPGNTEAFF	TGTGCCACCCGATCTCAACCGGGGAACACTGAAGCTTTCTTT
TRBV11-3	TRBJ2-7	NA	NA	CASSFAPKGEQYF	TGTGCCAGCAGCTTTGCCCCTAAAGGCGAGCAGTACTTC
TRBV30	TRBJ2-2	NA	NA	CAWKGPGELFF	TGTGCCTGGAAGGGGCCCGGGGAGCTGTTTTTT
TRBV24-1	TRBJ1-2	TRBD1	once	CATSSSFQGGPDGYTF	TGTGCCACCAGCTCTTCTTTCCAGGGGGGGCCCGATGGCTACACCTTC
TRBV10-2	TRBJ1-1	NA	NA	CASSVGEGNTEAFF	TGCGCCAGCAGTGTGGGGGAGGGGAACACTGAAGCTTTCTTT
TRBV20-1	TRBJ1-1	NA	NA	CSATYGTEAFF	TGCAGTGCTACTTACGGAACTGAAGCTTTCTTT
TRBV6-5	TRBJ2-2	TRBD2	once	CASSYNSGTNTGELFF	TGTGCCAGCAGTTACAATAGCGGGACGAACACCGGGGAGCTGTTTTTT
TRBV28	TRBJ1-5	TRBD1	NA	CASGTDSNQPQHF	TGTGCCAGCGGGACAGATAGCAATCAGCCCCAGCATTTT
TRBV7-9	TRBJ2-5	NA	NA	CASSSRASSETQYF	TGTGCCAGCAGCTCCCGGGCTAGCAGCGAGACCCAGTACTTC